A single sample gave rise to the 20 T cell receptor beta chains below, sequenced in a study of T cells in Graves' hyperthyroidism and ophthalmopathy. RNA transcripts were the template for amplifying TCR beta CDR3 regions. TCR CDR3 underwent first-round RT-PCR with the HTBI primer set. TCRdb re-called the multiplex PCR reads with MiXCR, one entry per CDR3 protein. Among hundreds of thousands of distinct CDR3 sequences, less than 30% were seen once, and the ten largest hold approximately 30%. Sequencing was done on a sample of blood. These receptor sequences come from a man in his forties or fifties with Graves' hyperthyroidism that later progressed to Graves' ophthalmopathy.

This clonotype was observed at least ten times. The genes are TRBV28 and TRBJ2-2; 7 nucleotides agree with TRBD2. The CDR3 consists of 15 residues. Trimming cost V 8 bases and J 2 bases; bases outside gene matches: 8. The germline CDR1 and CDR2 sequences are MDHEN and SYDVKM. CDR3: CASAGAEDNTGELFF. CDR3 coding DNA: TGTGCCAGCGCGGGAGCGGAGGATAACACCGGGGAGCTGTTTTTT. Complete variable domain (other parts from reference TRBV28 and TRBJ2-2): DVKVTQSSRYLVKRTGEKVFLECVQDMDHENMFWYRQDPGLGLRLIYFSYDVKMKEKGDIPEGYSVSREKKERFSLILESASTNQTSMYLCASAGAEDNTGELFFGEGSRLTVL.

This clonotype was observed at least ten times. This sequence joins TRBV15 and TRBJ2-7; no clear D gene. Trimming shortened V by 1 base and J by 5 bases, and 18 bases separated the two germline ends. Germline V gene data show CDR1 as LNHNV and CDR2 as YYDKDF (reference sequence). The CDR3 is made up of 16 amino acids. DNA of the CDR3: TGTGCCACCAGCAGAGGATTAGGTGGGTTGACCCACGAGCAGTACTTC. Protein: CATSRGLGGLTHEQYF.

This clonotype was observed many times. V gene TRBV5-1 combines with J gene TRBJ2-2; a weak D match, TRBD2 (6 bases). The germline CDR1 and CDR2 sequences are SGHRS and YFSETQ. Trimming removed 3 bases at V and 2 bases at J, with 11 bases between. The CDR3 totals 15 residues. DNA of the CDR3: TGCGCCAGCAGCTCGTATAGCGGTAACACCGGGGAGCTGTTTTTT. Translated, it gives CASSSYSGNTGELFF.

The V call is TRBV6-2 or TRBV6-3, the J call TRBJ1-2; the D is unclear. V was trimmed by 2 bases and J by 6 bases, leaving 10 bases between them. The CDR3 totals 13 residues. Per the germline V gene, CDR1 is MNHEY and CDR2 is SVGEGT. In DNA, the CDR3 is TGTGCCAGCAGTTACGGGAGTAGGGATGGCTACACCTTC. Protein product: CASSYGSRDGYTF.

The CDR3 here is CAKLRLLNEQYF. The CDR3 bases are TGTGCCAAACTTCGACTTCTGAACGAGCAGTACTTC. The J gene is TRBJ2-7, the V gene TRBV27, with D unclear. The CDR3 extends over 12 amino acids. The V gene's germline CDR1 is MNHEY and CDR2 SMNVEV (reference sequence). The V and J ends lost 10 bases and 5 bases respectively, with 15 bases between them.

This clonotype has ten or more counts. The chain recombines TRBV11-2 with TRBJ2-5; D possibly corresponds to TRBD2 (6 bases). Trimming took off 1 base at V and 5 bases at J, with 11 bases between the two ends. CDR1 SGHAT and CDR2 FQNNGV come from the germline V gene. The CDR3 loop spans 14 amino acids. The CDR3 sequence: CASSLGLAWETQYF. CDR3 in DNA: TGTGCCAGCAGCTTAGGGCTAGCGTGGGAGACCCAGTACTTC.

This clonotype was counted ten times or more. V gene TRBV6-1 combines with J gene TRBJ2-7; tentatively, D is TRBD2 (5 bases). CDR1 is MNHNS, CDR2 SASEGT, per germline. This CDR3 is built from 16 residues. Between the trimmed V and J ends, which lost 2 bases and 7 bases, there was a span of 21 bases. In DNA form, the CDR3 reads TGTGCCAGCAGTGAATATGGCGGACGGGGAGCTGAAGAGCAGTACTTC. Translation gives CASSEYGGRGAEEQYF.

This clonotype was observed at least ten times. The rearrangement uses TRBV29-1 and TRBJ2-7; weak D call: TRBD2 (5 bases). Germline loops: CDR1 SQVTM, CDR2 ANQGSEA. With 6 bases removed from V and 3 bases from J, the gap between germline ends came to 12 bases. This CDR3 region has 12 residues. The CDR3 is CSVRGSDYEQYF. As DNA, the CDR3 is TGCAGCGTACGAGGGTCAGACTACGAGCAGTACTTC.

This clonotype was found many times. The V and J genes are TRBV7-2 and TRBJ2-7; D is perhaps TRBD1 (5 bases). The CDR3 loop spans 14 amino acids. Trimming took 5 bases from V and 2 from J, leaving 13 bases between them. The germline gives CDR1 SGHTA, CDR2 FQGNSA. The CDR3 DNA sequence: TGTGCCAGCAGCATCAGACAGCGACCCTACGAGCAGTACTTC. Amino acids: CASSIRQRPYEQYF.

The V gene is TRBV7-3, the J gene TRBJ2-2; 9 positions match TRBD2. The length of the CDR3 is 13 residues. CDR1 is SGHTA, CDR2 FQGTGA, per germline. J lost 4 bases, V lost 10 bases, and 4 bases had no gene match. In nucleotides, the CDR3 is TGTGCCATCAGACTAGCGGTCACCGGGGAGCTGTTTTTT. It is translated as CAIRLAVTGELFF. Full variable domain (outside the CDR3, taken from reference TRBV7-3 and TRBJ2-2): GAGVSQTPSNKVTEKGKYVELRCDPISGHTALYWYRQSLGQGPEFLIYFQGTGAADDSGLPNDRFFAVRPEGSVSTLKIQRTERGDSAVYLCAIRLAVTGELFFGEGSRLTVL.

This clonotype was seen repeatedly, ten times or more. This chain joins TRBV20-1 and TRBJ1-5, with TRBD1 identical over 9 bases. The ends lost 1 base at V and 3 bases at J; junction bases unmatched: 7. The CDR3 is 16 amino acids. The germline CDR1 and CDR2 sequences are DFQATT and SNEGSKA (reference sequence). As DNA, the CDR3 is TGCAGTGCTAGAGGTCGACAGGGGGTCGACAATCAGCCCCAGCATTTT. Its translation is CSARGRQGVDNQPQHF.

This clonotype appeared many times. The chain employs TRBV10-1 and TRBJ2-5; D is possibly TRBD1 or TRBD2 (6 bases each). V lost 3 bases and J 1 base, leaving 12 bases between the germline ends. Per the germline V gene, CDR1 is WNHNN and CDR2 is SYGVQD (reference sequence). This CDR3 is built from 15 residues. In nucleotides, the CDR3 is TGCGCCAGCAGTGAAAAACAGGGACTCCAAGAGACCCAGTACTTC. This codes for CASSEKQGLQETQYF.

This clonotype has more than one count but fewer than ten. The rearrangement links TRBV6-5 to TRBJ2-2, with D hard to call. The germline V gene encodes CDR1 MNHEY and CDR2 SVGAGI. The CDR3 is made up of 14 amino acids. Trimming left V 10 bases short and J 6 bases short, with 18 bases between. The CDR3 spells CATQFSLGAGELFF. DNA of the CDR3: TGTGCCACCCAGTTTAGCTTAGGAGCCGGGGAGCTGTTTTTT.

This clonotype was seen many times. For the CDR3, the DNA is TGTGCCACCACCCTCGGCAGGGCGCTTCAAGAGACCCAGTACTTC. Encoded protein: CATTLGRALQETQYF. V usage is TRBV12-3 or TRBV12-4 and J usage is TRBJ2-5; tentatively, D is TRBD1 (5 bases). The CDR3 contains 15 residues. The germline V and J ends were trimmed by 10 bases and 2 bases, with 20 bases remaining between them.

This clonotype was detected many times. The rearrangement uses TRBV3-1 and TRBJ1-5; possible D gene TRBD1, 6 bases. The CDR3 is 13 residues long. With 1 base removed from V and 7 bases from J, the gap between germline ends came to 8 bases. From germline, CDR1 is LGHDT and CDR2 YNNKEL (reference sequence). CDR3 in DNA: TGTGCCAGCAGCCAAGGCGGGGGCCAGCCCCAGCATTTT. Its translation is CASSQGGGQPQHF. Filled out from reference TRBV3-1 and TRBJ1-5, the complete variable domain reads DTAVSQTPKYLVTQMGNDKSIKCEQNLGHDTMYWYKQDSKKFLKIMFSYNNKELIINETVPNRFSPKSPDKAHLNLHINSLELGDSAVYFCASSQGGGQPQHFGDGTRLSIL.

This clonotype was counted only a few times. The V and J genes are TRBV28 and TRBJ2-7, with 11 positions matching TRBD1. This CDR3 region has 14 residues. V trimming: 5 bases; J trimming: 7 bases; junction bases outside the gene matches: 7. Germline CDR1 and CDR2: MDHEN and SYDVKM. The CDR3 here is CASSRTGGPREQYF. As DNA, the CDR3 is TGTGCCAGCAGTAGGACAGGGGGCCCCCGGGAGCAGTACTTC.

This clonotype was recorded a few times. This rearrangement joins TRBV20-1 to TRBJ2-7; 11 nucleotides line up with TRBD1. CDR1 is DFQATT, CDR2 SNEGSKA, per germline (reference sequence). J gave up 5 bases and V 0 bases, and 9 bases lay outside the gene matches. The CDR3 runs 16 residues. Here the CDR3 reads CSAREDYRTGGNEQYF. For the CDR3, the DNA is TGCAGTGCTAGAGAGGACTATAGGACAGGGGGCAACGAGCAGTACTTC.

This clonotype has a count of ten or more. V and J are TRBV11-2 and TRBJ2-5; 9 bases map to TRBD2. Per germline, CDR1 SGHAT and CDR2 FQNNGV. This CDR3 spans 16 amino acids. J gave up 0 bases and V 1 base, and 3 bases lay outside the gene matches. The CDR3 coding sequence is TGTGCCAGCAGCTTAGCTAGCGGGACATACCAAGAGACCCAGTACTTC. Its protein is CASSLASGTYQETQYF.

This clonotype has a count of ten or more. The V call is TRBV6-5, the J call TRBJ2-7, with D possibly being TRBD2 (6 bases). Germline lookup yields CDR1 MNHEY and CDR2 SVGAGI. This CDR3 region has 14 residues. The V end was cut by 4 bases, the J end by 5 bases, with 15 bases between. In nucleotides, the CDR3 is TGTGCCAGCAGTTTGTTGGGACTCACGAACGAGCAGTACTTC. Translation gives CASSLLGLTNEQYF.

CDR3 sequence reads: CASSLTRGAGDGYTF. The CDR3 coding sequence is TGTGCCAGCAGTCTCACACGAGGGGCAGGGGATGGCTACACCTTC. The rearrangement uses TRBV12-3 or TRBV12-4 and TRBJ1-2, with D maybe TRBD1 (6 bases). V was pared by 5 bases and J by 6 bases, with 19 bases between. The CDR3 is 15 residues long.